This TCR beta chain was retrieved from a study of T cell responses to AZD1222 COVID-19 vaccine. Overall study findings and caveats: Baseline antibody screening turned up just a handful of seropositive AZD1222 recipients. Increased Spike-specific TCR breadth and depth were observed after two AZD1222 doses.

This CDR3 contains 13 residues. Trimming stripped 0 bases from V and 9 bases from J, with 11 bases between. Germline V gene sequence: CDR1 SGHTA, CDR2 FQGTGA. This table comes from immunoSEQ multiplex PCR, and its TCRdb copy is limited to in-frame clones, with some not included. The sample records around 130,000 clones, about 88% being singletons. Comments on this clone: Antigen unknown.

This rearrangement joins TRBV7-3 to TRBJ1-1; D remains ambiguous. The sample in question was peripheral blood, obtained on day 0 of AZD1222 vaccination. This receptor was identified in an adult in good health. CDR3 loop: CASSLTPRVQAFF. The CDR3 nucleotides read TGTGCCAGCAGCTTAACCCCACGGGTGCAAGCTTTCTTT.